The T cell receptor (beta chain) under discussion was sequenced for a study of cytomegalovirus exposure and HLA in healthy donors. Remarks on this clone: Its specificity is not known.

Per germline, CDR1 LNHDA and CDR2 SQIVND (reference sequence). The CDR3 contains 14 residues. V dropped 2 bases and J dropped 8 bases, with 10 bases sitting between them. The donors were part of the validation cohort, which consisted of 120 subjects and was separate from the first cohort of 666 subjects. Study observations and caveats: In the 120 validation repertoires, about 95% of cluster scores exceeded 0, per a later analysis.

The repertoire was sequenced with immunoSEQ multiplex PCR; TCRdb's copy has only in-frame clones and lacks some. In the table there are approximately 130,000 clones, 85% to 90% of which are singletons. The sample was PBMCs. This sequence originates from a young woman in good health and CMV-seronegative. The chain couples TRBV19 to TRBJ1-6; no clear D gene. CDR3 residues: CASSIFRFDSPLHF. DNA of the CDR3: TGTGCCAGTAGTATATTTCGGTTTGATTCACCCCTCCACTTT.